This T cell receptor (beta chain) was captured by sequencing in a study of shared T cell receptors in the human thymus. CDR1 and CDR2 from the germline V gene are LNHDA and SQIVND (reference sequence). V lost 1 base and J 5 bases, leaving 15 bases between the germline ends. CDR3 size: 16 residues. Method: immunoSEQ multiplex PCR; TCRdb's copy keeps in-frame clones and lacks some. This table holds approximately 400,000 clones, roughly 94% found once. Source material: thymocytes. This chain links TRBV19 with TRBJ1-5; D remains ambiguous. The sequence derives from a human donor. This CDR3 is CASSIVGSSADQPQHF. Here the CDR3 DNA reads TGTGCCAGTAGTATAGTGGGCAGTTCGGCGGATCAGCCCCAGCATTTT.